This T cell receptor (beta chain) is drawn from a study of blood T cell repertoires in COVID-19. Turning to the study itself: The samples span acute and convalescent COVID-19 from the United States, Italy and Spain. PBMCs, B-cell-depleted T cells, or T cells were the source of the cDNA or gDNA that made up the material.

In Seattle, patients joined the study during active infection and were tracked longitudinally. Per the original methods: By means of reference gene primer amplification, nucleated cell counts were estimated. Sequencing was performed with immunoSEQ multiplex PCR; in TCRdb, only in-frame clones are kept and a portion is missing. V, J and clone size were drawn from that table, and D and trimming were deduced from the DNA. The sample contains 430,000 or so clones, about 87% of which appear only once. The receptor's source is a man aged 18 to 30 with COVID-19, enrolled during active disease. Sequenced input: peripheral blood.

The CDR3 region is CASSSSTGKLFF. The CDR3 DNA reads as TGTGCCAGCAGTTCATCAACCGGAAAACTGTTTTTT. This chain connects TRBV11-3 to TRBJ1-4; D is undetermined. CDR1 and CDR2 (germline): SGHNT, YENEEA. Trimming pared 6 bases from V and 10 bases from J, leaving 12 bases between. This CDR3 spans 12 amino acids. Combining the CDR3 with reference TRBV11-3 and TRBJ1-4 gives the whole variable domain EAGVVQSPRYKIIEKKQPVAFWCNPISGHNTLYWYLQNLGQGPELLIRYENEEAVDDSQLPKDRFSAERLKGVDSTLKIQPAELGDSAVYLCASSSSTGKLFFGSGTQLSVL.